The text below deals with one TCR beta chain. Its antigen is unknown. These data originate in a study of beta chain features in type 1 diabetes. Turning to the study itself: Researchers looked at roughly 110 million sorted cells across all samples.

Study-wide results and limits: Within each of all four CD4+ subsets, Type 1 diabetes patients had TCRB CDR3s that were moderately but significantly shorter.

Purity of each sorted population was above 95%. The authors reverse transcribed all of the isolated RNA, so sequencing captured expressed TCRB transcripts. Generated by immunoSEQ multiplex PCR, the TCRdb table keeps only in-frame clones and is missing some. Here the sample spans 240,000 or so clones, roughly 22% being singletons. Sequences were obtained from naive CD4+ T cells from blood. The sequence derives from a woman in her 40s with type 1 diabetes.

CDR3 sequence (DNA): TGTGCCAGCAGTATCGGACAGGAAGCTTTCTTT. Its translation: CASSIGQEAFF. The J gene is TRBJ1-1, the V gene TRBV6-5, with D possibly being TRBD1 (6 bases). The CDR3 runs to 11 residues. Trimming removed 5 bases at V and 8 bases at J, with 9 bases between. Per germline, CDR1 MNHEY and CDR2 SVGAGI.